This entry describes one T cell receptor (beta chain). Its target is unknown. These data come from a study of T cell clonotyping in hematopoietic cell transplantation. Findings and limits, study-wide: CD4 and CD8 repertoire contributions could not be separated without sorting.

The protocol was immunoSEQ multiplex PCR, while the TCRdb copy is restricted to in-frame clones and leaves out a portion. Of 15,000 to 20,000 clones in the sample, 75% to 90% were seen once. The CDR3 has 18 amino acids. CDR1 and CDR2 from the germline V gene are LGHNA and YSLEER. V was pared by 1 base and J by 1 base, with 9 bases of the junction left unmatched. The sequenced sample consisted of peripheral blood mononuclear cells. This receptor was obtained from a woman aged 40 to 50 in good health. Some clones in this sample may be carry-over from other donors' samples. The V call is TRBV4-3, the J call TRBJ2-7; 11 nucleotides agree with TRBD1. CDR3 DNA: TGCGCCAGCAGCCAAGGTTTCGGGGACAGGGGGGTTTCCTACGAGCAGTACTTC. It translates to CASSQGFGDRGVSYEQYF.